The clone carrying this T cell receptor (beta chain) was counted between two and nine times. The data originate from a study of T cell responses to AZD1222 COVID-19 vaccine. The CDR3 extends over 13 amino acids. Germline lookup yields CDR1 MNHEY and CDR2 SMNVEV (reference sequence). With 8 bases removed from V and 0 bases from J, the gap between germline ends came to 8 bases. Assay used: immunoSEQ multiplex PCR; TCRdb lists only in-frame clones, some missing. This table has over 150,000 clones, roughly 92% appearing once. The sample consisted of peripheral blood, taken on day 0 of AZD1222 vaccination. The chain links TRBV27 to TRBJ1-3, with D hard to call. The origin of this receptor is an adult in good health. The CDR3 loop reads CASRGHSGNTIYF. The CDR3, as DNA: TGTGCCAGCCGCGGGCACTCTGGAAACACCATATATTTT.